A single sample gave rise to the 24 T cell receptor beta chains below, sequenced in a study of T cell changes during pregnancy in multiple sclerosis. Using immunoSEQ multiplex PCR, the repertoire was profiled, and TCRdb retains in-frame clones only, with some absent. Here the sample spans tens of thousands of clones, roughly 93% being singletons. The starting material was peripheral blood, obtained in the third trimester of pregnancy. Receptor source: a female donor with multiple sclerosis, enrolled in a pregnancy study.

In its sample, this clone was seen once. V usage is TRBV29-1 and J usage is TRBJ2-5; the match to TRBD2 covers 9 bases. The germline gives CDR1 SQVTM, CDR2 ANQGSEA. The length of the CDR3 is 14 residues. Trimming took 3 bases from V and 4 from J; bases not matched to a gene: 6. This chain's CDR3 is CSVERSGGLETQYF. The CDR3, as DNA: TGCAGCGTTGAGAGAAGCGGGGGGTTAGAGACCCAGTACTTC. The whole variable domain, remainder taken from reference TRBV29-1 and TRBJ2-5, is SAVISQKPSRDICQRGTSLTIQCQVDSQVTMMFWYRQQPGQSLTLIATANQGSEATYESGFVIDKFPISRPNLTFSTLTVSNMSPEDSSIYLCSVERSGGLETQYFGPGTRLLVL.

The rearrangement links TRBV19 to TRBJ2-5; D uncertain. V shed 3 bases and J shed 5 bases, with 7 bases lying between them. This CDR3 is 12 amino acids long. CDR1 is LNHDA and CDR2 is SQIVND in the germline V gene (reference sequence). The CDR3 bases are TGTGCCAGTAGTATCGACTCGGAGACCCAGTACTTC. It codes for CASSIDSETQYF.

This chain links TRBV9 with TRBJ2-7; weak D call: TRBD1 (6 bases). Germline assignment: CDR1 SGDLS and CDR2 YYNGEE. The CDR3 extends over 14 amino acids. V lost 0 bases, J lost 5 bases, and 12 bases lay in between. The CDR3 spells CASSVARGDDEQYF. CDR3 bases: TGTGCCAGCAGCGTAGCCAGGGGCGATGACGAGCAGTACTTC.

This chain links TRBV9 with TRBJ1-5, with 7 bases aligning to TRBD1. The germline CDR1 and CDR2 sequences are SGDLS and YYNGEE. The CDR3 is 15 residues long. V was clipped by 2 bases and J by 4 bases; unmatched bases: 6. For the CDR3, the DNA is TGTGCCAGCAGCGTCTCGGACAGGAGGAATCAGCCCCAGCATTTT. Protein: CASSVSDRRNQPQHF.

This rearrangement joins TRBV9 to TRBJ2-1; D perhaps matches TRBD2 (6 bases). V lost 0 bases and J lost 8, with 18 bases in between. The CDR3 spans 16 residues. Germline V lookup: CDR1 SGDLS, CDR2 YYNGEE. The CDR3 spells CASSVGFSGRADEQFF. In DNA, the CDR3 is TGTGCCAGCAGCGTAGGATTTAGCGGACGGGCCGATGAGCAGTTCTTC.

The chain employs TRBV19 and TRBJ1-4, with no clear D. Deletions cut 7 bases from V and 7 bases from J, with 13 bases between. The CDR3 has 13 amino acids. The germline CDR1 and CDR2 sequences are LNHDA and SQIVND (reference sequence). The CDR3 bases are TGTGCCAGTACTCATCCAGATCGTGAAAAACTGTTTTTT. Encoded protein: CASTHPDREKLFF.

The chain carries TRBV6-4 and TRBJ2-7; the D gene is possibly TRBD2 (5 bases). Germline CDR1 is MRHNA and CDR2 is SNTAGT. The CDR3 is made up of 14 amino acids. The V end lost 3 bases, the J end lost 7 bases, and 16 bases lay between the germline ends. The CDR3 spells CASSDESRGEEQYF. The CDR3 DNA reads as TGTGCCAGCAGTGATGAATCACGGGGAGAGGAGCAGTACTTC.

V is TRBV10-3 and J is TRBJ2-7; 9 nucleotides agree with TRBD1. CDR1 ENHRY and CDR2 SYGVKD come from the germline V gene. The CDR3 spans 13 residues. J was trimmed by 4 bases and V by 8 bases; bases with no gene match: 6. The CDR3 DNA is TGTGCCATCGGTAACGGACAGGGGTACGAGCAGTACTTC. The encoded protein is CAIGNGQGYEQYF.

The chain recombines TRBV2 with TRBJ2-6; tentative D call: TRBD1 (5 bases). CDR3 size: 13 residues. With 7 bases removed from V and 1 base from J, the gap between germline ends came to 5 bases. Germline lookup yields CDR1 SNHLY and CDR2 FYNNEI. CDR3 protein: CASTGSGANVLTF. The CDR3 DNA is TGTGCCAGCACAGGGTCTGGGGCCAACGTCCTGACTTTC.

This clone was detected once. This chain uses TRBV5-1 with TRBJ1-3, with a weak D call TRBD1 (5 bases). The germline gives CDR1 SGHRS, CDR2 YFSETQ. V lost 2 bases, J lost 0 bases, and 21 bases lay in between. The CDR3 runs to 19 residues. CDR3 region: CASSFGGGIGASSGNTIYF. Written as DNA, the CDR3 is TGCGCCAGCAGCTTCGGGGGGGGAATTGGGGCTAGCTCTGGAAACACCATATATTTT.

The chain uses TRBV6-1 and TRBJ1-1; D ambiguous. In germline, CDR1 is MNHNS, CDR2 SASEGT. Between the trimmed V and J ends, which lost 4 bases and 1 base, there was a span of 10 bases. This CDR3 region has 14 residues. In DNA form, the CDR3 reads TGTGCCAGCAGTGTAGAGAGGGCGAACACTGAAGCTTTCTTT. Translating it yields CASSVERANTEAFF.

The chain couples TRBV15 to TRBJ1-2; 11 nucleotides match TRBD1. J lost 3 bases, V lost 3 bases, and 3 bases had no gene match. Germline V gene data show CDR1 as LNHNV and CDR2 as YYDKDF (reference sequence). This CDR3 comprises 15 residues. The CDR3 region has the DNA TGTGCCACCAGCAGTCGGACAGGGGGCGACTATGGCTACACCTTC. Its translation: CATSSRTGGDYGYTF. The full variable domain, its missing parts supplied by reference TRBV15 and TRBJ1-2, is DAMVIQNPRYQVTQFGKPVTLSCSQTLNHNVMYWYQQKSSQAPKLLFHYYDKDFNNEADTPDNFQSRRPNTSFCFLDIRSPGLGDTAMYLCATSSRTGGDYGYTFGSGTRLTVV.

The J gene is TRBJ2-7, the V gene TRBV20-1, with D tentatively TRBD1 (5 bases). This CDR3 has 10 residues. Looked up from germline, CDR1 is DFQATT and CDR2 is SNEGSKA (reference sequence). V lost 6 bases to trimming and J lost 3 bases, with 6 bases between them. CDR3 protein: CSATGYEQYF. In DNA, the CDR3 is TGCAGTGCCACAGGCTACGAGCAGTACTTC.

The chain is built from TRBV7-3 and TRBJ2-7; D may be TRBD2 (7 bases). The ends were cut back, 4 bases at V and 4 bases at J, with 17 bases in the middle. Germline CDR1 SGHTA, CDR2 FQGTGA. The CDR3 covers 15 residues. CDR3 in amino acids: CASSSRGGEGYEQYF. DNA for the CDR3: TGTGCCAGCAGCTCAAGAGGGGGGGAGGGTTACGAGCAGTACTTC.

The chain joins TRBV30 to TRBJ2-1; TRBD2 aligns across 10 bases. The CDR3 runs to 12 residues. The J segment lost 9 bases and the V segment lost 7 bases, leaving 6 bases of the junction unmatched. The germline V gene has CDR1 GTSNPN and CDR2 SVGIG (reference sequence). The CDR3 protein is CASSPSGGEQFF. The CDR3 DNA is TGTGCCTCGTCTCCTAGCGGGGGTGAGCAGTTCTTC. Full variable domain (remainder filled in from reference TRBV30 and TRBJ2-1): SQTIHQWPATLVQPVGSPLSLECTVEGTSNPNLYWYRQAAGRGLQLLFYSVGIGQISSEVPQNLSASRPQDRQFILSSKKLLLSDSGFYLCASSPSGGEQFFGPGTRLTVL.

This chain links TRBV6-5 with TRBJ2-3; D perhaps matches TRBD1 (5 bases). V was shortened by 6 bases and J by 0 bases, with 13 bases between the two germline ends. Germline assignment: CDR1 MNHEY and CDR2 SVGAGI. This CDR3 region has 15 residues. The CDR3 spells CASSLTGASTDTQYF. The CDR3 DNA reads as TGTGCCAGCAGCCTAACAGGAGCCAGCACAGATACGCAGTATTTT.

This rearrangement joins TRBV13 to TRBJ1-5; D not certain. CDR1 and CDR2 (germline): PRHDT, FYEKMQ (reference sequence). The CDR3 is made up of 13 amino acids. V was clipped by 5 bases and J by 4 bases, with 9 bases between them. This chain's CDR3 is CASSERSNQPQHF. In DNA form, the CDR3 reads TGTGCCAGCAGCGAGAGAAGTAATCAGCCCCAGCATTTT. Supplemented by reference TRBV13 and TRBJ1-5, the full variable domain reads AAGVIQSPRHLIKEKRETATLKCYPIPRHDTVYWYQQGPGQDPQFLISFYEKMQSDKGSIPDRFSAQQFSDYHSELNMSSLELGDSALYFCASSERSNQPQHFGDGTRLSIL.

The J gene is TRBJ1-2, the V gene TRBV23-1; TRBD1 aligns across 10 bases. TRBV23-1 is filed as an ORF, its function uncertain. Trimming took 7 bases from V and 4 from J; bases not matched to a gene: 9. The CDR3 loop spans 15 amino acids. The CDR3 spells CASKAGTGDFYGYTF. The CDR3 DNA sequence: TGCGCCAGCAAGGCGGGGACAGGGGATTTCTATGGCTACACCTTC.

The chain couples TRBV7-6 to TRBJ2-2; TRBD1 is a possible D gene (7 bases). CDR1 is SGHVS and CDR2 is FNYEAQ in the germline V gene. Between the trimmed V and J ends, which lost 5 bases and 4 bases, there was a span of 14 bases. This CDR3 is built from 15 residues. The DNA for the CDR3 is TGTGCCAGCAGCCCCTCAGGGGGGCTCACCGGGGAGCTGTTTTTT. It encodes CASSPSGGLTGELFF.

V usage is TRBV4-1 and J usage is TRBJ1-6; D not resolved. The ends were cut back, 1 base at V and 5 bases at J, with 15 bases in the middle. The CDR3 extends over 17 amino acids. Germline V gene lookup returns CDR1 MGHRA and CDR2 YSYEKL. The DNA of the CDR3 is TGCGCCAGCAGCCAAGCGTGGCATTTGACTGATAATTCACCCCTCCACTTT. It translates to CASSQAWHLTDNSPLHF.

This chain connects TRBV9 to TRBJ2-1; TRBD2 aligns across 10 bases. V dropped 4 bases and J dropped 6; count of bases not matched to a gene: 7. Germline CDR1 reads SGDLS; CDR2 reads YYNGEE. CDR3 length: 15 residues. CDR3 bases: TGTGCCAGCAGCCCCCCAGCGGGGGGGCTCAATGAGCAGTTCTTC. This sequence encodes CASSPPAGGLNEQFF.

The chain recombines TRBV9 with TRBJ1-1; D gene unclear. The CDR3 has 15 residues. The ends were cut back, 4 bases at V and 1 base at J, with 14 bases in the middle. The germline CDR1 and CDR2 sequences are SGDLS and YYNGEE. The CDR3 DNA is TGTGCCAGCAGCCGACTCGGGAACCCGAACACTGAAGCTTTCTTT. It codes for CASSRLGNPNTEAFF.

The chain carries TRBV4-2 and TRBJ2-7; 7 nucleotides agree with TRBD2. Germline V gene sequence: CDR1 LGHNA, CDR2 YNFKEQ. The CDR3 extends over 15 amino acids. V was clipped by 0 bases and J by 3 bases; unmatched bases: 5. DNA for the CDR3: TGTGCCAGCAGCCAAGAATGGGGAGGGGACTACGAGCAGTACTTC. Protein: CASSQEWGGDYEQYF.

The chain has TRBV14 and TRBJ1-5; D is uncertain. V lost 4 bases to trimming and J lost 5 bases, with 9 bases between them. The CDR3 is 13 amino acids. The V gene's germline CDR1 is SGHDN and CDR2 FVKESK. Written as DNA, the CDR3 is TGTGCCAGCAGCCCCTCTAACCATCAGCCCCAGCATTTT. This encodes CASSPSNHQPQHF.